Presented here are 22 T cell receptor beta chains from one specimen sequenced in a study of technical replicates of blood from a handful of donors. The method was immunoSEQ multiplex PCR; TCRdb's version includes in-frame clones alone and lacks a portion of them. The sample shows over 60,000 clones, about nine tenths of them seen only once. Sequenced sample: PBMCs. All receptors come from a human donor in good health. Some clones in this sample may be carry-over from other donors' samples.

The chain carries TRBV30 and TRBJ2-7, with 10 bases matching TRBD1. Looked up from germline, CDR1 is GTSNPN and CDR2 is SVGIG (reference sequence). V lost 5 bases to trimming and J lost 3 bases; unmatched junction nucleotides: 13. The length of the CDR3 is 16 residues. CDR3 DNA: TGTGCCTGGGGGGGACAGGGGCTAATCCGGGACTACGAGCAGTACTTC. This sequence encodes CAWGGQGLIRDYEQYF.

J is TRBJ1-2 and V is TRBV6-1, with TRBD1 as a possible D gene (6 bases). The germline V gene has CDR1 MNHNS and CDR2 SASEGT. The CDR3 runs 12 residues. Trimming removed 7 bases from V and 5 bases from J, with 11 bases in between. In DNA, the CDR3 is TGTGCCAGCACCTCGACAGGATATGGCTACACCTTC. It codes for CASTSTGYGYTF.

The chain is built from TRBV4-2 and TRBJ2-7; 10 nucleotides align to TRBD2. The CDR3 runs to 17 residues. CDR1 and CDR2 from the germline V gene are LGHNA and YNFKEQ. The ends lost 4 bases at V and 6 bases at J; junction bases unmatched: 15. In nucleotides, the CDR3 is TGTGCCAGCAGCCCCAACGAACTAGCGGGGCCCGGGGCCGAGCAGTACTTC. Amino acids: CASSPNELAGPGAEQYF.

The chain employs TRBV5-1 and TRBJ2-1; TRBD1 might be the D (5 bases). CDR1 and CDR2 from the germline V gene are SGHRS and YFSETQ. CDR3 length equals 14 residues. The V gene lost 0 bases and the J gene lost 9 bases, with 13 bases spanning the gap. CDR3 in amino acids: CASSLEGRPPEQFF. CDR3 nucleotide sequence: TGCGCCAGCAGCTTGGAGGGGCGACCTCCTGAGCAGTTCTTC.

V usage is TRBV5-4 and J usage is TRBJ2-7, with 9 bases identical to TRBD1. This CDR3 region has 13 residues. V gave up 4 bases and J gave up 3 bases; unmatched junction bases: 2. Germline CDR1 reads SGHNT; CDR2 reads YYREEE (reference sequence). The CDR3 region has the DNA TGTGCCAGCAGCAGGGACAGGGACTACGAGCAGTACTTC. Translated, it gives CASSRDRDYEQYF.

The genes are TRBV5-6 and TRBJ1-6; the D gene is possibly TRBD1 (6 bases). CDR1 and CDR2 (germline): SGHDT, YYEEEE. The V end was cut by 4 bases, the J end by 10 bases, with 15 bases between. The CDR3 spans 14 residues. CDR3 amino acids: CASSTDRGESPLHF. The CDR3 DNA is TGTGCCAGCAGCACGGACAGAGGGGAATCACCCCTCCACTTT. The full variable domain, with the rest looked up from reference TRBV5-6 and TRBJ1-6, is DAGVTQSPTHLIKTRGQQVTLRCSPKSGHDTVSWYQQALGQGPQFIFQYYEEEERQRGNFPDRFSGHQFPNYSSELNVNALLLGDSALYLCASSTDRGESPLHFGNGTRLTVT.

V is TRBV2 and J is TRBJ2-2; TRBD1 matches at 10 bases. Germline V gene sequence: CDR1 SNHLY, CDR2 FYNNEI. The trim removed 5 bases at V and 5 bases at J, leaving 5 bases unmatched. This CDR3 contains 15 residues. CDR3 nucleotides: TGTGCCAGCAGTCAGACAGGGGGCAGGACCGGGGAGCTGTTTTTT. Amino acid sequence: CASSQTGGRTGELFF.

The V call is TRBV7-3, the J call TRBJ2-6; D may be TRBD2 (6 bases). Germline-derived CDR1 and CDR2 are SGHTA and FQGTGA. V was clipped by 5 bases and J by 0 bases, with 17 bases between them. This CDR3 is built from 18 residues. CDR3 in amino acids: CASSPFPGLTSGANVLTF. Here the CDR3 DNA reads TGTGCCAGCAGCCCCTTTCCGGGACTGACCTCTGGGGCCAACGTCCTGACTTTC.

This clone was counted between two and nine times. The genes are TRBV7-2 and TRBJ1-6, with D possibly matching TRBD1 (6 bases). The CDR3 totals 15 residues. From germline, CDR1 is SGHTA and CDR2 FQGNSA. V was cut by 1 base and J by 6 bases, with 10 bases left in between. DNA of the CDR3: TGTGCCAGCAGCTTAGTTACAGGGACTAATTCACCCCTCCACTTT. This gives the protein CASSLVTGTNSPLHF.

This clone was detected only once. The chain recombines TRBV6-4 with TRBJ1-5; D gene unclear. The CDR3 sequence is 14 residues long. V lost 2 bases and J 3 bases, leaving 8 bases between the germline ends. CDR1 and CDR2 (germline): MRHNA, SNTAGT. CDR3 in amino acids: CASSDEGFNQPQHF. DNA of the CDR3: TGTGCCAGCAGTGACGAGGGATTCAATCAGCCCCAGCATTTT.

V and J are TRBV6-5 and TRBJ1-2; D unresolved. The germline V gene has CDR1 MNHEY and CDR2 SVGAGI. The V end was cut by 10 bases, the J end by 8 bases, with 14 bases between. The CDR3 extends over 11 amino acids. CDR3 in amino acids: CATQKAGGYTF. The DNA of the CDR3 is TGTGCCACCCAGAAGGCGGGAGGCTACACCTTC.

The rearrangement links TRBV6-5 to TRBJ1-3; TRBD1 might be the D (5 bases). Germline CDR1 MNHEY, CDR2 SVGAGI. CDR3 length equals 15 residues. V was clipped by 6 bases and J by 4 bases, with 16 bases between them. For the CDR3, the DNA is TGTGCCAGCAGGATCGCGGGAGGGGTCGGAAACACCATATATTTT. Translation gives CASRIAGGVGNTIYF.

CDR3 sequence: CASSLLLAGASYEQYF. DNA of the CDR3: TGTGCCAGCAGCTTGCTCCTAGCGGGAGCGTCCTACGAGCAGTACTTC. The V gene is TRBV5-4, the J gene TRBJ2-7; TRBD2 matches 10 bases. Trimming removed 1 base from V and 1 base from J; junction bases left unmatched: 5. From germline, CDR1 is SGHNT and CDR2 YYREEE (reference sequence). The CDR3 has 16 amino acids.

This sequence joins TRBV5-8 and TRBJ2-2, with D tentatively TRBD1 (6 bases). CDR1 and CDR2 from the germline V gene are SGHTS and YDEGEE. V shed 5 bases and J shed 4 bases, with 12 bases lying between them. CDR3 length equals 14 residues. The CDR3 DNA reads as TGTGCCAGCAGGAACACAGGGCTCACCGGGGAGCTGTTTTTT. It encodes CASRNTGLTGELFF.

This rearrangement joins TRBV6-5 to TRBJ2-7; D is uncertain. The CDR3 runs to 15 residues. Germline V gene lookup returns CDR1 MNHEY and CDR2 SVGAGI. The V gene lost 0 bases and the J gene lost 2 bases, with 11 bases spanning the gap. The CDR3 sequence is CASSYSSVNPYEQYF. In DNA, the CDR3 is TGTGCCAGCAGTTACTCGAGTGTCAATCCCTACGAGCAGTACTTC.

This sequence joins TRBV5-1 and TRBJ2-7; 7 nucleotides line up with TRBD1. J was trimmed by 2 bases and V by 1 base; bases with no gene match: 6. This CDR3 is 15 amino acids long. Germline V gives CDR1 SGHRS, CDR2 YFSETQ. The CDR3 region has the DNA TGCGCCAGCAGCTTGAATACGGGACAGCCCTACGAGCAGTACTTC. Protein sequence: CASSLNTGQPYEQYF.

This clone occurred once. The chain has TRBV7-6 and TRBJ2-3; 11 nucleotides agree with TRBD2. Germline V gene lookup returns CDR1 SGHVS and CDR2 FNYEAQ. The CDR3 runs 18 residues. V was clipped by 5 bases and J by 0 bases; unmatched bases: 10. The CDR3 region is CASSQETSGVLSTDTQYF. The CDR3, as DNA: TGTGCCAGCAGCCAGGAGACTAGCGGGGTCCTTAGCACAGATACGCAGTATTTT.

The chain carries TRBV7-9 and TRBJ2-7, with 8 bases that match TRBD1. Germline loops: CDR1 SEHNR, CDR2 FQNEAQ (reference sequence). This CDR3 has 13 residues. Trimming at V came to 5 bases and at J to 6 bases, leaving 6 bases not matched to a gene. DNA for the CDR3: TGTGCCAGCAGCCAGGGACAGGTGAGCGAGCAGTACTTC. Its translation is CASSQGQVSEQYF. The whole variable domain, remainder taken from reference TRBV7-9 and TRBJ2-7, is DTGVSQNPRHKITKRGQNVTFRCDPISEHNRLYWYRQTLGQGPEFLTYFQNEAQLEKSRLLSDRFSAERPKGSFSTLEIQRTEQGDSAMYLCASSQGQVSEQYFGPGTRLTVT.

The gene calls are TRBV4-3 and TRBJ1-1, with no clear D. Between the trimmed V and J ends, which lost 5 bases and 2 bases, there was a span of 9 bases. CDR1 LGHNA and CDR2 YSLEER come from the germline V gene. This CDR3 is built from 13 residues. The CDR3 region has the DNA TGCGCCAGCAGCATGAGTCCCAACACTGAAGCTTTCTTT. It codes for CASSMSPNTEAFF.

The V call is TRBV5-1, the J call TRBJ2-7; a possible D gene is TRBD1 (6 bases). Deletions cut 4 bases from V and 3 bases from J, with 14 bases between. This CDR3 is built from 14 residues. The germline CDR1 and CDR2 sequences are SGHRS and YFSETQ. CDR3: CASSRTQGNYEQYF. The CDR3 nucleotides are TGCGCCAGCAGCAGAACACAGGGTAACTACGAGCAGTACTTC.

The rearrangement joins TRBV7-9 to TRBJ2-1; TRBD2 might be the D (5 bases). Germline CDR1 is SEHNR and CDR2 is FQNEAQ (reference sequence). V shed 1 base and J shed 0 bases, with 10 bases lying between them. This CDR3 comprises 16 residues. CDR3 amino acids: CASSLEREISYNEQFF. CDR3 nucleotide sequence: TGTGCCAGCAGCTTAGAGAGGGAGATCTCCTACAATGAGCAGTTCTTC.

This chain joins TRBV7-2 and TRBJ2-6; 8 nucleotides line up with TRBD1. V gave up 3 bases and J gave up 2 bases; unmatched junction bases: 0. This CDR3 region has 15 residues. The germline gives CDR1 SGHTA, CDR2 FQGNSA. CDR3 region: CASSLTGAGANVLTF. In DNA, the CDR3 is TGTGCCAGCAGCTTGACAGGGGCTGGGGCCAACGTCCTGACTTTC.